These 15 T cell receptor beta chains share one sample of origin, sequenced in a study of blood T cells in healthy people across ages. Using a J-beta primer mix together with a sample-barcoded 5' primer, a second PCR was run for roughly 7 to 12 cycles. MiXCR, applied by TCRdb to the 5' RACE reads, yields one record per CDR3 protein. The sample lists 1.5 million to 2 million distinct CDR3 sequences; 28% were seen once. The sequenced sample consisted of blood. The receptors come from a woman aged 25 to 39 in good health.

The count of this clonotype is one. V usage is TRBV9 and J usage is TRBJ2-2; no clear D gene. Between the trimmed V and J ends, which lost 2 bases and 1 base, there was a span of 12 bases. Germline V gives CDR1 SGDLS, CDR2 YYNGEE. CDR3 size: 16 residues. CDR3 in amino acids: CASSVSLVGNTGELFF. The CDR3 DNA reads TGTGCCAGCAGCGTGAGTTTAGTTGGGAACACCGGGGAGCTGTTTTTT.

J is TRBJ2-3 and V is TRBV12-3 or TRBV12-4; possibly TRBD1 or TRBD2 for D (5 bases each). V was clipped by 6 bases and J by 4 bases, with 14 bases between them. The CDR3 runs 14 residues. CDR3 amino acids: CASSDGARPDTQYF. For the CDR3, the DNA is TGTGCCAGCAGCGACGGGGCTCGACCAGATACGCAGTATTTT.

This clonotype appeared a few times. The CDR3 protein is CASSYRLASQETQYF. The CDR3 nucleotides read TGTGCCAGCAGTTACCGACTAGCGAGTCAAGAGACCCAGTACTTC. V is TRBV27 and J is TRBJ2-5; TRBD2 matches 8 bases. The CDR3 sequence is 15 residues long. Germline lookup yields CDR1 MNHEY and CDR2 SMNVEV (reference sequence). Trimming at V came to 4 bases and at J to 2 bases, leaving 6 bases not matched to a gene.

The V call is TRBV5-1, the J call TRBJ2-6, with TRBD1 matching 9 bases. Germline V CDR1 and CDR2: SGHRS, YFSETQ. This CDR3 is 18 amino acids long. V shed 0 bases, J shed 0 bases, and the junction held 4 bases outside the gene matches. The CDR3 DNA reads TGCGCCAGCAGCTTGGTGGGACAGGGCTCCTCTGGGGCCAACGTCCTGACTTTC. It translates to CASSLVGQGSSGANVLTF.

The chain combines TRBV7-2 with TRBJ2-1; 14 bases match TRBD2. Germline CDR1 is SGHTA and CDR2 is FQGNSA. V shed 1 base and J 7 bases; nucleotides not matched to a gene: 6. CDR3 length equals 17 residues. CDR3 in amino acids: CASSLVGWTSGRNEQFF. For the CDR3, the DNA is TGTGCCAGCAGCTTAGTCGGGTGGACTAGCGGGAGGAATGAGCAGTTCTTC.

Concerning this clonotype itself: A single base separates this from a much larger clone, so it may be a read error. The chain recombines TRBV5-1 with TRBJ2-7, with D possibly matching TRBD2 (5 bases). Germline V gene sequence: CDR1 SGHRS, CDR2 YFSETQ. Trimming removed 3 bases at V and 4 bases at J, with 17 bases between. The CDR3 contains 15 residues. CDR3 loop: CASSSASRPLYEQYF. CDR3 nucleotides: TGCGCCAGCAGCTCGGCTAGCAGGCCACTTTACGAGCAGTACTTC. Looking up the rest from reference TRBV5-1 and TRBJ2-7 gives the full variable domain: KAGVTQTPRYLIKTRGQQVTLSCSPISGHRSVSWYQQTPGQGLQFLFEYFSETQRNKGNFPGRFSGRQFSNSRSEMNVSTLELGDSALYLCASSSASRPLYEQYFGPGTRLTVT.

This clonotype was seen more than once but under ten times. The junction does not match germline at one end; this may be a read error. The V and J genes are TRBV20-1 and TRBJ1-2; unclear D gene. CDR1 DFQATT and CDR2 SNEGSKA come from the germline V gene (reference sequence). The CDR3 is 14 residues long. CDR3 bases: TGTAGTGCTAGAGTAAGCAGGAGCGAACTCGGCTACACCTTC. This gives the protein CSARVSRSELGYTF.

On this clonotype: A read error is possible here, since a much larger clone lies one base away. The chain is built from TRBV20-1 and TRBJ2-1, with D possibly being TRBD2 (5 bases). Germline V gives CDR1 DFQATT, CDR2 SNEGSKA (reference sequence). The CDR3 length is 15 residues. Here the CDR3 reads CGAREPPGSYNEQFF. The CDR3 DNA reads as TGCGGTGCTAGAGAGCCCCCGGGGTCCTACAATGAGCAGTTCTTC.

This clonotype was counted a few times. A much larger clonotype is one base distant, so this may be a read error. The chain links TRBV5-1 to TRBJ2-1; 11 bases are shared with TRBD2. This CDR3 has 16 residues. The germline gives CDR1 SGHRS, CDR2 YFSETQ. The CDR3 DNA follows: TGCGCCAGCAGCTTGGGACTAGCGGGGCCCGGGAATGGGCAGTTCTTC. Encoded protein: CASSLGLAGPGNGQFF.

This sequence joins TRBV29-1 and TRBJ2-1; D is tentatively TRBD1 or TRBD2 (6 bases each). CDR3 length: 13 amino acids. Trimming removed 5 bases from V and 10 bases from J, with 18 bases in between. CDR1 is SQVTM and CDR2 is ANQGSEA in the germline V gene. CDR3 nucleotide sequence: TGCAGCGTTATGGCAGGGGACTCCTACGAGCAGTTCTTC. Its protein product is CSVMAGDSYEQFF.

The chain carries TRBV3-1 and TRBJ1-5; D perhaps matches TRBD1 (6 bases). The germline gives CDR1 LGHDT, CDR2 YNNKEL (reference sequence). V was pared by 4 bases and J by 5 bases, with 18 bases between. The length of the CDR3 is 16 residues. This chain's CDR3 is CASSPQRRGEDQPQHF. The CDR3 DNA is TGTGCCAGCAGCCCGCAAAGGAGGGGGGAGGATCAGCCCCAGCATTTT. The variable domain in full, with the rest retrieved from reference TRBV3-1 and TRBJ1-5, is DTAVSQTPKYLVTQMGNDKSIKCEQNLGHDTMYWYKQDSKKFLKIMFSYNNKELIINETVPNRFSPKSPDKAHLNLHINSLELGDSAVYFCASSPQRRGEDQPQHFGDGTRLSIL.

The table lists this clonotype with many counts. This chain links TRBV10-3 with TRBJ2-3; D is unresolved. The germline CDR1 and CDR2 sequences are ENHRY and SYGVKD. V gave up 3 bases and J gave up 5 bases, with 12 bases separating them. The CDR3 totals 14 residues. The CDR3 region is CAISDPVNEDTQYF. Written as DNA, the CDR3 is TGTGCCATCAGTGATCCCGTGAATGAAGATACGCAGTATTTT.

The rearrangement links TRBV27 to TRBJ1-4; the D gene is possibly TRBD1 (5 bases). Germline V gene lookup returns CDR1 MNHEY and CDR2 SMNVEV (reference sequence). Trimming took off 5 bases at V and 6 bases at J, with 16 bases between the two ends. The CDR3 spans 15 residues. Written as DNA, the CDR3 is TGTGCCAGCAGTACACAGGATCGAGGGTATGAAAAACTGTTTTTT. It yields the protein CASSTQDRGYEKLFF.

This clonotype was counted at least ten times. The J gene is TRBJ2-7, the V gene TRBV9, with D unclear. V was clipped by 0 bases and J by 0 bases, with 13 bases between them. The CDR3 extends over 16 amino acids. CDR1 SGDLS and CDR2 YYNGEE come from the germline V gene. The CDR3 DNA reads as TGTGCCAGCAGCGTAGGTCCCGCGGTACCCTCCTACGAGCAGTACTTC. Translating it yields CASSVGPAVPSYEQYF.

This clonotype was recorded a few times. The gene calls are TRBV14 and TRBJ2-1; no reliable D call. The CDR3 totals 14 residues. Germline-derived CDR1 and CDR2 are SGHDN and FVKESK. Deletions cut 3 bases from V and 2 bases from J, with 8 bases between. The CDR3 bases are TGTGCCAGCAGCCATCTGCAGACCTACAATGAGCAGTTCTTC. Its protein is CASSHLQTYNEQFF.